This is a list of T cell receptor beta chains from one sample in a study of cytomegalovirus exposure and HLA in healthy donors. The method was immunoSEQ multiplex PCR; TCRdb's version includes in-frame clones alone and lacks a portion of them. Of roughly 330,000 clones listed, roughly nine tenths are singletons. The sample consisted of PBMCs. These receptors all come from a woman in her twenties or thirties in good health and CMV-seropositive. The CDR3 runs from the conserved cysteine through the conserved F or W. D genes are given only for firm matches. Some rows mark clone size as missing; the rest say once, few, many or name a class of expanded clone.

D gene: TRBD2
clone size: .
V gene: TRBV5-1
J gene: TRBJ2-2
CDR3 DNA: TGCGCCAGCAGCCCCGGGGTAGGCGGGGGGCCGTCCGGGGAGCTGTTTTTT
CDR3 protein: CASSPGVGGGPSGELFF

D gene: .
clone size: .
V gene: TRBV6-1
J gene: TRBJ2-7
CDR3 DNA: TGTGCCAGCCCGGGCCTCAACCGCTACGAGCAGTACTTC
CDR3 protein: CASPGLNRYEQYF

D gene: .
clone size: .
V gene: TRBV4-2
J gene: TRBJ1-6
CDR3 DNA: TGTGCCAGCAGCCCGCCGGCGAGCTCCTATAATTCACCCCTCCACTTT
CDR3 protein: CASSPPASSYNSPLHF

D gene: TRBD1
clone size: .
V gene: TRBV5-1
J gene: TRBJ2-7
CDR3 DNA: TGCGCCAGCAGCCACGGGACAGGGGAAGAGCAGTACTTC
CDR3 protein: CASSHGTGEEQYF

D gene: .
clone size: once
V gene: TRBV5-1
J gene: TRBJ2-1
CDR3 DNA: TGCGCCAGCAGCTCACCCCCGTTCTCGTCCCAGTTCTTC
CDR3 protein: CASSSPPFSSQFF

D gene: .
clone size: .
V gene: TRBV5-1
J gene: TRBJ1-1
CDR3 DNA: TGCGCCAGCAGCTTGGCCACAGCCCTGTCGAACACTGAAGCTTTCTTT
CDR3 protein: CASSLATALSNTEAFF

D gene: .
clone size: .
V gene: TRBV5-1
J gene: TRBJ1-2
CDR3 DNA: TGCGCCAGCAGCGTGGGCCTTATAAACTATGGCTACACCTTC
CDR3 protein: CASSVGLINYGYTF

D gene: TRBD2
clone size: .
V gene: TRBV27
J gene: TRBJ2-7
CDR3 DNA: TGTGCCAGCAGTTCGATAGCGGGAGGGTACTACGAGCAGTACTTC
CDR3 protein: CASSSIAGGYYEQYF

D gene: .
clone size: .
V gene: TRBV4-2
J gene: TRBJ2-3
CDR3 DNA: TGTGCCAAACACCCCCTGGGGGGCACAGATACGCAGTATTTT
CDR3 protein: CAKHPLGGTDTQYF

D gene: .
clone size: .
V gene: TRBV11-2
J gene: TRBJ2-6
CDR3 DNA: TGTGCCAGCAGCTTAGATGGAGGGCTCAGCTCTGGGGCCAACGTCCTGACTTTC
CDR3 protein: CASSLDGGLSSGANVLTF

D gene: .
clone size: once
V gene: TRBV7-2
J gene: TRBJ2-2
CDR3 DNA: TGTGCCAGCAGCCCCCTGATCGGGGCGTATTCGAACACCGGGGAGCTGTTTTTT
CDR3 protein: CASSPLIGAYSNTGELFF

D gene: .
clone size: .
V gene: TRBV27
J gene: TRBJ1-4
CDR3 DNA: TGTGCCAGCAGGCGCCTGAGGGGTCTCGAAAAACTGTTTTTT
CDR3 protein: CASRRLRGLEKLFF

D gene: .
clone size: .
V gene: TRBV9
J gene: TRBJ2-1
CDR3 DNA: TGTGCCAGCAGCGTAGTTCAGGGATGGGAGCAGTTCTTC
CDR3 protein: CASSVVQGWEQFF

D gene: TRBD1
clone size: few
V gene: TRBV30
J gene: TRBJ1-5
CDR3 DNA: TGTGCCTGGAGTGTGCAGGGGGCGCGCAATCAGCCCCAGCATTTT
CDR3 protein: CAWSVQGARNQPQHF

D gene: .
clone size: .
V gene: TRBV7-2
J gene: TRBJ1-4
CDR3 DNA: TGTGCCAGCAGCTTAGCGGGGGTTGAAAAACTGTTTTTT
CDR3 protein: CASSLAGVEKLFF

D gene: TRBD2
clone size: .
V gene: TRBV27
J gene: TRBJ2-5
CDR3 DNA: TGTGCCAGCAGTTTATTAGCGGGGGGGCCGAGAGAGACCCAGTACTTC
CDR3 protein: CASSLLAGGPRETQYF

D gene: .
clone size: .
V gene: TRBV5-1
J gene: TRBJ2-3
CDR3 DNA: TGCGCCAGCAGCTTGAGACAATTCACAGATACGCAGTATTTT
CDR3 protein: CASSLRQFTDTQYF

D gene: .
clone size: .
V gene: TRBV4-3
J gene: TRBJ2-1
CDR3 DNA: TGCGCCAGCAGCCAAGACGGCGGATACTACAATGAGCAGTTCTTC
CDR3 protein: CASSQDGGYYNEQFF

D gene: .
clone size: .
V gene: TRBV30
J gene: TRBJ1-2
CDR3 DNA: TGTGCCTGGAGTAAGGGAACCAGGGCTAACTATGGCTACACCTTC
CDR3 protein: CAWSKGTRANYGYTF

D gene: .
clone size: .
V gene: TRBV6-5
J gene: TRBJ2-5
CDR3 DNA: TGTGCCAGCAGTTACTCGGCAGGTCAAGAGACCCAGTACTTC
CDR3 protein: CASSYSAGQETQYF

D gene: .
clone size: .
V gene: TRBV19
J gene: TRBJ1-4
CDR3 DNA: TGTGCCAGTAGTATATCCAGGGGATCTAATGAAAAACTGTTTTTT
CDR3 protein: CASSISRGSNEKLFF

D gene: .
clone size: .
V gene: TRBV7-2
J gene: TRBJ2-7
CDR3 DNA: TGTGCCAGCAGCTTAGGTCAGAGTGCCTACGAGGGGCAGTACTTC
CDR3 protein: CASSLGQSAYEGQYF

D gene: .
clone size: .
V gene: TRBV5-1
J gene: TRBJ1-1
CDR3 DNA: TGCGCCAGCAGCTTGGGGGACAACTTCGGAACTGAAGCTTTCTTT
CDR3 protein: CASSLGDNFGTEAFF